These 2 T cell receptor beta chains were sequenced from one sample in a study of blood T cell repertoires in COVID-19. The protocol was immunoSEQ multiplex PCR, while the TCRdb copy is restricted to in-frame clones and leaves out a portion. The table lists about 380,000 clones, roughly 87% of them singletons, with around 3% in the top ten. The sequencing input was PBMCs or T cells enriched from blood (not recorded which). Source of these receptors: a woman aged 30 to 39 who had recovered from COVID-19.

V and J are TRBV28 and TRBJ2-1; TRBD1 might be the D (6 bases). CDR1 is MDHEN and CDR2 is SYDVKM in the germline V gene. V was shortened by 8 bases and J by 0 bases, with 11 bases between the two germline ends. The CDR3 is 14 amino acids. CDR3 residues: CASWGRSSYNEQFF. As DNA, the CDR3 is TGTGCCAGCTGGGGGCGGAGCTCCTACAATGAGCAGTTCTTC. Full variable domain (missing parts from reference TRBV28 and TRBJ2-1): DVKVTQSSRYLVKRTGEKVFLECVQDMDHENMFWYRQDPGLGLRLIYFSYDVKMKEKGDIPEGYSVSREKKERFSLILESASTNQTSMYLCASWGRSSYNEQFFGPGTRLTVL.

This chain links TRBV5-1 with TRBJ2-1; 13 bases align to TRBD2. CDR1 and CDR2 from the germline V gene are SGHRS and YFSETQ. The ends lost 4 bases at V and 15 bases at J; junction bases unmatched: 22. This CDR3 is built from 18 residues. CDR3 nucleotide sequence: TGCGCCAGCAGCAGGACTAGCGGGGGTTCAGGCCTCCCAATGAGCGCGTTCTTC. This sequence encodes CASSRTSGGSGLPMSAFF.